The source of this TCR beta chain is a study of OX40 agonist ivuxolimab in advanced cancers. Study in general: Patients received intravenous ivuxolimab every 2 weeks at 0.01 to 10 mg/kg. Study-wide results and limits: The investigators did not determine what antigen specificity the expanded peripheral T cells had. There were, on average, more expanded clones in CD8+ T cells than in CD4+.

The data were produced by immunoSEQ multiplex PCR, yet TCRdb's version contains in-frame clones alone and is incomplete. The table has 60,000 to 75,000 clones, 87% seen once. Looked up from germline, CDR1 is MGHDK and CDR2 is SYGVNS. V lost 1 base and J lost 4; bases outside the gene matches: 4. The CDR3 is 15 amino acids. As regards this clone: Its antigen is not identified.

The TCR sequence derives from an adult with an advanced solid tumor such as melanoma, head and neck, liver or kidney cancer. The sample was CD4+ or CD8+ T cells sorted from blood, taken in a trial of the OX40 agonist ivuxolimab. The chain couples TRBV25-1 to TRBJ2-5; 9 bases match TRBD2. CDR3 sequence: CASSESTSGLETQYF. The CDR3 nucleotides are TGTGCCAGCAGTGAATCAACTAGCGGGCTAGAGACCCAGTACTTC.